One sample yielded the 20 T cell receptor beta chains listed below, sequenced in a study of CD8 T cells in ankylosing spondylitis. TCRdb redid the calling of the 5' RACE reads with MiXCR, one entry per CDR3 protein. Here the sample spans under 250,000 distinct CDR3 sequences, 30% to 35% being singletons. Sequenced: blood, either unsorted or a sorted T cell fraction (not recorded which). The receptors come from a male donor with ankylosing spondylitis or in good health (not recorded which).

The chain joins TRBV20-1 to TRBJ2-7; TRBD2 agrees at 8 bases. This CDR3 comprises 15 residues. Germline V gene data show CDR1 as DFQATT and CDR2 as SNEGSKA (reference sequence). Trimming cost V 0 bases and J 5 bases; bases outside gene matches: 9. Here the CDR3 reads CSARDWGLGADEQYF. CDR3 nucleotides: TGCAGTGCTAGAGATTGGGGACTAGGTGCGGACGAGCAGTACTTC.

This clonotype occurred a few times. The rearrangement joins TRBV20-1 to TRBJ1-1; 8 bases are a match to TRBD1. Per germline, CDR1 DFQATT and CDR2 SNEGSKA (reference sequence). V lost 7 bases and J lost 2; bases outside the gene matches: 3. This CDR3 contains 12 residues. The CDR3 DNA is TGCAGTGACAGGGGGGAAAACACTGAAGCTTTCTTT. It is translated as CSDRGENTEAFF.

The chain is built from TRBV10-3 and TRBJ2-7, with D perhaps TRBD1 (5 bases). The CDR3 runs 17 residues. The V end was cut by 0 bases, the J end by 6 bases, with 21 bases between. The germline CDR1 and CDR2 sequences are ENHRY and SYGVKD. The CDR3 coding sequence is TGTGCCATCAGTGAGTCCGGTCCACGCAGGGCGGTGCGCGAGCAGTACTTC. This codes for CAISESGPRRAVREQYF.

The rearrangement joins TRBV4-1 to TRBJ2-7; D may be TRBD1 or TRBD2 (5 bases each). Per germline, CDR1 MGHRA and CDR2 YSYEKL. Trimming removed 2 bases from V and 5 bases from J, with 10 bases in between. This CDR3 spans 13 amino acids. The CDR3 spells CASSQIGTHEQYF. Here the CDR3 DNA reads TGCGCCAGCAGCCAAATAGGGACCCACGAGCAGTACTTC.

The chain uses TRBV20-1 and TRBJ2-3; D gene unclear. Trimming removed 6 bases at V and 1 base at J, with 17 bases between. Germline V CDR1 and CDR2: DFQATT, SNEGSKA (reference sequence). CDR3 size: 15 residues. CDR3 bases: TGCAGTGCCCGGTCCTTCCCCCTCCGCACAGATACGCAGTATTTT. This codes for CSARSFPLRTDTQYF.

The chain joins TRBV12-3 or TRBV12-4 to TRBJ1-2; no firm D call. With 3 bases removed from V and 8 bases from J, the gap between germline ends came to 7 bases. CDR3 length: 11 residues. CDR3 coding DNA: TGTGCCAGCAGTTTTTTGGGGGGCTACACCTTC. This codes for CASSFLGGYTF.

This clonotype was detected a few times. This chain joins TRBV12-3 or TRBV12-4 and TRBJ2-1; D uncertain. V dropped 2 bases and J dropped 5 bases, with 4 bases sitting between them. CDR3 length: 12 amino acids. CDR3 nucleotide sequence: TGTGCCAGCAGTTTACCTGACAATGAGCAGTTCTTC. Protein: CASSLPDNEQFF.

This clonotype was seen repeatedly, ten times or more. This sequence joins TRBV7-6 and TRBJ2-7, with 13 bases matching TRBD2. Trimming removed 5 bases from V and 7 bases from J; junction bases left unmatched: 5. CDR1 is SGHVS, CDR2 FNYEAQ, per germline. The CDR3 spans 14 residues. The chain's CDR3 is CASSVLTSGGEQYF. The DNA for the CDR3 is TGTGCCAGCAGCGTTCTGACTAGCGGGGGGGAGCAGTACTTC.

This clonotype was seen a few times. V is TRBV10-1 and J is TRBJ2-5; D gene ambiguous. The CDR3 loop spans 11 amino acids. The V gene's germline CDR1 is WNHNN and CDR2 SYGVQD (reference sequence). Trimming removed 7 bases at V and 5 bases at J, with 8 bases between. CDR3 in amino acids: CASTGLETQYF. For the CDR3, the DNA is TGCGCCAGCACCGGTTTGGAGACCCAGTACTTC.

The chain carries TRBV10-3 and TRBJ2-3; 7 bases agree with TRBD1. V dropped 10 bases and J dropped 0; count of bases not matched to a gene: 10. CDR1 and CDR2 (germline): ENHRY, SYGVKD. The CDR3 totals 15 residues. The CDR3 DNA is TGTGCCACCAGGGGGACACAACATAGCACAGATACGCAGTATTTT. This gives the protein CATRGTQHSTDTQYF.

This clonotype was found many times. The V and J genes are TRBV3-1 and TRBJ2-5; no clear D. This CDR3 comprises 12 residues. Trimming removed 3 bases at V and 1 base at J, with 3 bases between. The germline V gene has CDR1 LGHDT and CDR2 YNNKEL (reference sequence). This CDR3 reads CASSHLQETQYF. The CDR3 DNA reads as TGTGCCAGCAGCCACCTCCAAGAGACCCAGTACTTC.

This clonotype was seen a few times. The chain joins TRBV20-1 to TRBJ2-2; D is tentatively TRBD1 or TRBD2 (5 bases each). The V gene lost 4 bases and the J gene lost 9 bases, with 30 bases spanning the gap. Germline CDR1 DFQATT, CDR2 SNEGSKA (reference sequence). The CDR3 sequence is 18 residues long. The CDR3 DNA follows: TGCAGTGCTACCTCAGTGGTGTCGGGGCCCGTCTCCGATCGGGAGCTGTTTTTT. It codes for CSATSVVSGPVSDRELFF.

The chain joins TRBV5-5 to TRBJ2-7, with D possibly matching TRBD2 (6 bases). This CDR3 has 14 residues. Germline V gene lookup returns CDR1 SGHKS and CDR2 YYEKEE (reference sequence). Trimming shortened V by 5 bases and J by 3 bases, and 15 bases separated the two germline ends. CDR3 amino acids: CASRPNRLGYEQYF. CDR3 in DNA: TGTGCCAGCAGACCAAACCGACTAGGCTACGAGCAGTACTTC.

The chain is built from TRBV4-1 and TRBJ2-7, with 12 positions matching TRBD1. The germline gives CDR1 MGHRA, CDR2 YSYEKL. The J segment lost 6 bases and the V segment lost 5 bases, leaving 11 bases of the junction unmatched. The CDR3 length is 16 residues. The chain's CDR3 is CASSAVIGTGGSEQYF. The CDR3 bases are TGCGCCAGCAGCGCTGTAATCGGGACAGGGGGCTCCGAGCAGTACTTC.

The V gene is TRBV13, the J gene TRBJ2-3, with D perhaps TRBD1 (6 bases). V was pared by 3 bases and J by 2 bases, with 9 bases between. This CDR3 is 14 amino acids long. Germline V gene sequence: CDR1 PRHDT, CDR2 FYEKMQ (reference sequence). The CDR3 DNA sequence: TGTGCCAGCAGCTTCGAGGGGGTCACAGATACGCAGTATTTT. This encodes CASSFEGVTDTQYF. The whole variable domain, remainder taken from reference TRBV13 and TRBJ2-3, is AAGVIQSPRHLIKEKRETATLKCYPIPRHDTVYWYQQGPGQDPQFLISFYEKMQSDKGSIPDRFSAQQFSDYHSELNMSSLELGDSALYFCASSFEGVTDTQYFGPGTRLTVL.

The V call is TRBV12-3 or TRBV12-4, the J call TRBJ2-5, with D possibly TRBD1 on 5 matching bases. The V and J ends lost 6 bases and 5 bases respectively, with 19 bases between them. The CDR3 has 15 residues. CDR3 sequence (DNA): TGTGCCAGCAGGCCGACTGTGGAAGCAGGGGAGACCCAGTACTTC. It yields the protein CASRPTVEAGETQYF.

The gene calls are TRBV24-1 and TRBJ2-3; TRBD1 agrees at 12 bases. Germline trimming cut 6 bases from V and 4 bases from J; bases unmatched to any gene: 7. Germline CDR1 KGHDR, CDR2 SFDVKD. The CDR3 consists of 16 residues. The CDR3 sequence: CATSLGTGGKADTQYF. CDR3 sequence (DNA): TGTGCCACCAGTTTGGGGACAGGGGGCAAGGCAGATACGCAGTATTTT.

V is TRBV15 and J is TRBJ1-4; TRBD1 might be the D (5 bases). Germline loops: CDR1 LNHNV, CDR2 YYDKDF (reference sequence). V shed 0 bases and J shed 3 bases, with 14 bases lying between them. CDR3 length equals 17 residues. In DNA, the CDR3 is TGTGCCACCAGCAGAGAGGCGGGGCTCGAGGCTAATGAAAAACTGTTTTTT. Translating gives CATSREAGLEANEKLFF.

The chain links TRBV19 to TRBJ2-2; either TRBD1 or TRBD2 may fit D (5 bases each). Germline CDR1 and CDR2: LNHDA and SQIVND (reference sequence). V was pared by 9 bases and J by 1 base, with 15 bases between. The CDR3 has 15 amino acids. The CDR3 DNA is TGTGCCAGCACGAGAGGGACGGAGAACACCGGGGAGCTGTTTTTT. Residues: CASTRGTENTGELFF.

The rearrangement joins TRBV12-3 or TRBV12-4 to TRBJ1-1; D remains unclear. This CDR3 comprises 14 residues. The V end was cut by 2 bases, the J end by 4 bases, with 11 bases between. CDR3 loop: CASSLSRVATEAFF. The CDR3 nucleotides read TGTGCCAGCAGTTTAAGTCGGGTGGCCACTGAAGCTTTCTTT.